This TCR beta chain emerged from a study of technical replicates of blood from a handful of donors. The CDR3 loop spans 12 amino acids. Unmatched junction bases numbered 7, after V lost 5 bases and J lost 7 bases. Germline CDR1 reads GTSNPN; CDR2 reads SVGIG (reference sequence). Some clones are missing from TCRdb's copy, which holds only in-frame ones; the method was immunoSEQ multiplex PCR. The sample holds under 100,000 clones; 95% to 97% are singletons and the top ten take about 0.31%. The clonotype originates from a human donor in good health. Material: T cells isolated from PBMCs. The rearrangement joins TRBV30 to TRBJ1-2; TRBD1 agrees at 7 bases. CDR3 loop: CAWGQENFGYTF. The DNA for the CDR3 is TGTGCCTGGGGACAGGAAAATTTTGGCTACACCTTC.